This entry lists 14 T cell receptor beta chains sequenced from one sample in a study of post-analysis software for immune sequencing data. Study outcomes and limitations: Compared with controls, patients had more of roughly five TRBV segments, including TRBV5-6, TRBV5-1 and TRBV20-1.

No antigen has been identified for these receptors. Researchers reported that TCR beta cDNA libraries carried unique molecular identifiers. One entry per CDR3 protein, called by TCRdb with MiXCR from the PCR reads. The sample lists about 540,000 distinct CDR3 sequences; roughly 34% were seen once. The sequencing input was blood. Receptors were obtained from a girl under 18 with multiple sclerosis.

The rearrangement links TRBV20-1 to TRBJ2-7; 7 bases are a match to TRBD2. Unmatched junction bases numbered 2, after V lost 3 bases and J lost 0 bases. CDR3 size: 13 residues. CDR1 and CDR2 (germline): DFQATT, SNEGSKA (reference sequence). The CDR3 DNA sequence: TGCAGTGCTAGTGGGGGGGGCTCCTACGAGCAGTACTTC. Amino acid sequence: CSASGGGSYEQYF.

The rearrangement links TRBV6-6 to TRBJ1-2; D is unresolved. The germline CDR1 and CDR2 sequences are MNHNY and SVGAGI (reference sequence). This CDR3 has 15 amino acids. Trimming shortened V by 0 bases and J by 0 bases, and 8 bases separated the two germline ends. The CDR3 DNA sequence: TGTGCCAGCAGTTACTCGCAGACATCTAACTATGGCTACACCTTC. Translation: CASSYSQTSNYGYTF.

This clonotype has only a few counts. The rearrangement links TRBV4-1 to TRBJ2-5; D gene uncertain. The germline V gene encodes CDR1 MGHRA and CDR2 YSYEKL. Trimming cost V 0 bases and J 5 bases, with 13 bases left between them. The CDR3 is 15 amino acids. CDR3: CASSQESGRRETQYF. The DNA for the CDR3 is TGCGCCAGCAGCCAAGAGTCCGGGCGTCGGGAGACCCAGTACTTC.

There are a few counts of this clonotype. The chain has TRBV4-1 and TRBJ1-1, with TRBD1 as a possible D gene (6 bases). Germline assignment: CDR1 MGHRA and CDR2 YSYEKL. V lost 0 bases and J 8 bases, leaving 13 bases between the germline ends. The CDR3 contains 14 residues. The CDR3 DNA sequence: TGCGCCAGCAGCCAAGAGGTAGGGGGGTCAGAAGCTTTCTTT. Translation: CASSQEVGGSEAFF.

The chain links TRBV4-1 to TRBJ1-6; D remains ambiguous. The CDR3 loop spans 18 amino acids. Germline CDR1 is MGHRA and CDR2 is YSYEKL. The germline V and J ends were trimmed by 0 bases and 9 bases, with 21 bases remaining between them. CDR3 in amino acids: CASSQERGASGYSSPLHF. CDR3 sequence (DNA): TGCGCCAGCAGCCAAGAGAGAGGCGCGAGCGGATACAGTTCACCCCTCCACTTT.

The chain recombines TRBV9 with TRBJ1-2; the match to TRBD1 covers 7 bases. Germline loops: CDR1 SGDLS, CDR2 YYNGEE. The trim removed 4 bases at V and 8 bases at J, leaving 11 bases unmatched. The CDR3 has 14 residues. CDR3 coding DNA: TGTGCCAGCAGCCCTGGAGGGGGCGGCGCGGGCTACACCTTC. This sequence encodes CASSPGGGGAGYTF.

The chain recombines TRBV20-1 with TRBJ2-5; weak D call: TRBD2 (7 bases). With the DNA end fitting TRBJ2-7 better, the J assignment may be wrong. This CDR3 contains 14 residues. CDR1 and CDR2 (germline): DFQATT, SNEGSKA (reference sequence). This CDR3 reads CSASVGGGWNEQYF. The DNA of the CDR3 is TGCAGTGCTAGCGTAGGGGGGGGGTGGAACGAGCAGTACTTC.

This clonotype was recorded a few times. V is TRBV20-1 and J is TRBJ1-2; TRBD1 might be the D (5 bases). In germline, CDR1 is DFQATT, CDR2 SNEGSKA (reference sequence). V was clipped by 0 bases and J by 3 bases, with 14 bases between them. CDR3 length: 15 residues. The CDR3 nucleotides read TGCAGTGCTAGAGATCCGAGGGGTCGGCACTATGGCTACACCTTC. This sequence encodes CSARDPRGRHYGYTF.

This clonotype was observed a few times. The chain has TRBV15 and TRBJ2-1; 8 nucleotides agree with TRBD2. V shed 0 bases and J 9 bases; nucleotides not matched to a gene: 7. CDR3 length: 15 residues. Germline V gene data show CDR1 as LNHNV and CDR2 as YYDKDF (reference sequence). CDR3 nucleotide sequence: TGTGCCACCAGCAGAGATCCCGGACTAGCTGTTGAGCAGTTCTTC. Its translation is CATSRDPGLAVEQFF.

V usage is TRBV12-3 or TRBV12-4 and J usage is TRBJ2-7; 13 nucleotides agree with TRBD2. This CDR3 has 14 residues. The trim removed 3 bases at V and 12 bases at J, leaving 8 bases unmatched. The CDR3 sequence is CASSLGTSGEYAYF. Here the CDR3 DNA reads TGTGCCAGCAGTTTGGGGACTAGCGGGGAGTACGCGTACTTC.

This clonotype was seen repeatedly, ten times or more. The V call is TRBV7-9, the J call TRBJ2-4; the D gene is possibly TRBD1 (5 bases). CDR3 length: 14 residues. CDR1 SEHNR and CDR2 FQNEAQ come from the germline V gene (reference sequence). Trimming left V 1 base short and J 5 bases short, with 9 bases between. The CDR3 coding sequence is TGTGCCAGCAGCTTAGGGGGCTCCGAAAACATTCAGTACTTC. Protein: CASSLGGSENIQYF.

This clonotype has only a few counts. The chain is built from TRBV20-1 and TRBJ1-2, with no clear D. CDR3 size: 13 residues. V dropped 0 bases and J dropped 8 bases, with 13 bases sitting between them. Per the germline V gene, CDR1 is DFQATT and CDR2 is SNEGSKA (reference sequence). CDR3 nucleotide sequence: TGCAGTGCTAGAGATCCAAATTTAAGGGGCTACACCTTC. This encodes CSARDPNLRGYTF.

The chain carries TRBV9 and TRBJ1-2, with 7 nucleotides matching TRBD1. The J segment lost 4 bases and the V segment lost 2 bases, leaving 8 bases of the junction unmatched. Germline V gene lookup returns CDR1 SGDLS and CDR2 YYNGEE. CDR3 size: 15 residues. This CDR3 is CASSVGQPPLYGYTF. Here the CDR3 DNA reads TGTGCCAGCAGCGTGGGACAGCCTCCGCTCTATGGCTACACCTTC. Together with reference TRBV9 and TRBJ1-2, the CDR3 gives the full variable domain: DSGVTQTPKHLITATGQRVTLRCSPRSGDLSVYWYQQSLDQGLQFLIQYYNGEERAKGNILERFSAQQFPDLHSELNLSSLELGDSALYFCASSVGQPPLYGYTFGSGTRLTVV.

The sample holds a few counts of this clonotype. This chain joins TRBV20-1 and TRBJ1-1; D may be TRBD1 (5 bases). CDR3 size: 13 residues. V was trimmed by 6 bases and J by 1 base, leaving 12 bases between them. CDR1 is DFQATT, CDR2 SNEGSKA, per germline (reference sequence). Here the CDR3 reads CSAQDIPNTEAFF. DNA for the CDR3: TGCAGTGCCCAGGACATTCCGAACACTGAAGCTTTCTTT.